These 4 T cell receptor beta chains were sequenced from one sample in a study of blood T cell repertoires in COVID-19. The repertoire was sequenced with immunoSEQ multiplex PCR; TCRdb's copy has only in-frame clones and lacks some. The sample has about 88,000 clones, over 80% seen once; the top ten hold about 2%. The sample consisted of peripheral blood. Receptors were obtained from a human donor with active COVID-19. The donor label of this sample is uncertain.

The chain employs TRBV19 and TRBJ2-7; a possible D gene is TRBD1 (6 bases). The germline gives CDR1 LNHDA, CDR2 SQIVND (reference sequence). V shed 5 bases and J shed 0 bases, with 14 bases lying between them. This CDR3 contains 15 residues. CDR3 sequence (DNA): TGTGCCAGTAGTGTAAGGGACACCGGCTCCTACGAGCAGTACTTC. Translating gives CASSVRDTGSYEQYF. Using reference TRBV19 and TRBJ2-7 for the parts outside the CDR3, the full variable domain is DGGITQSPKYLFRKEGQNVTLSCEQNLNHDAMYWYRQDPGQGLRLIYYSQIVNDFQKGDIAEGYSVSREKKESFPLTVTSAQKNPTAFYLCASSVRDTGSYEQYFGPGTRLTVT.

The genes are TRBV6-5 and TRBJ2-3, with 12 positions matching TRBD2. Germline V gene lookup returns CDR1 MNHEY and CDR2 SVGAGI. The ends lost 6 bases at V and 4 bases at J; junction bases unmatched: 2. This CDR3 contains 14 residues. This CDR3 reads CASSLAGGPDTQYF. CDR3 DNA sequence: TGTGCCAGCAGCCTAGCGGGGGGGCCAGATACGCAGTATTTT.

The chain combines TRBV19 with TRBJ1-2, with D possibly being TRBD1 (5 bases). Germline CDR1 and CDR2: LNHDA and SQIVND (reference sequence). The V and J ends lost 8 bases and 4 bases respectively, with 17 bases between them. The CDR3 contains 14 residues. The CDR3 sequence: CASAAGPSPYGYTF. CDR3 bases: TGTGCCAGTGCCGCGGGACCCTCACCCTATGGCTACACCTTC.

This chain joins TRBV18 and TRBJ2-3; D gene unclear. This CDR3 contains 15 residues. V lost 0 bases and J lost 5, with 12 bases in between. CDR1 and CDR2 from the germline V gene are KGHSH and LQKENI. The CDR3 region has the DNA TGTGCCAGCTCACCACCGTTAGCTGTGGGAGATACGCAGTATTTT. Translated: CASSPPLAVGDTQYF.